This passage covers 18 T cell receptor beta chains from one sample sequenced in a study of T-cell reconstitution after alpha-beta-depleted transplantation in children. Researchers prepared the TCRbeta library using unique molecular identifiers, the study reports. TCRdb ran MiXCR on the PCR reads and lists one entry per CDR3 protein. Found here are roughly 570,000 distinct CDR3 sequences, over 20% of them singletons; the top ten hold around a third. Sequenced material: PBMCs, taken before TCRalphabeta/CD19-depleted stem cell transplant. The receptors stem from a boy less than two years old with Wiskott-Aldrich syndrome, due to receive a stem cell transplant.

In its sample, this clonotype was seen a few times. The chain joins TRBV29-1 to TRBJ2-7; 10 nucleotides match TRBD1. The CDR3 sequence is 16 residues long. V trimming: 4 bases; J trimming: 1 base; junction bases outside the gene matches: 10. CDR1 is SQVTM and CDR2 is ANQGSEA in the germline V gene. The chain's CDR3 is CSVVGTGDRSSYEQYF. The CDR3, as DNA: TGCAGCGTTGTCGGGACAGGGGATCGATCTTCCTACGAGCAGTACTTC.

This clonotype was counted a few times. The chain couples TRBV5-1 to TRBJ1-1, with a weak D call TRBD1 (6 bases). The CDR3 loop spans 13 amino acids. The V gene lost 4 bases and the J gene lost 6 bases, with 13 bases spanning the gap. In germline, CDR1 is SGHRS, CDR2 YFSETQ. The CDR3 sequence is CASSMGGGPEAFF. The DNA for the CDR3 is TGCGCCAGCAGCATGGGGGGGGGCCCTGAAGCTTTCTTT.

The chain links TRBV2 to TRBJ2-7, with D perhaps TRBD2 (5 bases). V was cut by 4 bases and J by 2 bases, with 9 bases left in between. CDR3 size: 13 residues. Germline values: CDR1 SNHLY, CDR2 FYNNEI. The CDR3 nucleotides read TGTGCCAGCAGTGGGACTTCCCCCTACGAGCAGTACTTC. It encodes CASSGTSPYEQYF.

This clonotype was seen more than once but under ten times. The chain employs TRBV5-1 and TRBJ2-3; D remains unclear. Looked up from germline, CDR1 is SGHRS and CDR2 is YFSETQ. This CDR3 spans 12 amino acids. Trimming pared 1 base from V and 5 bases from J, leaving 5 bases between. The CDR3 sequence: CASSLSVDTQYF. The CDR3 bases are TGCGCCAGCAGCTTGAGCGTAGATACGCAGTATTTT.

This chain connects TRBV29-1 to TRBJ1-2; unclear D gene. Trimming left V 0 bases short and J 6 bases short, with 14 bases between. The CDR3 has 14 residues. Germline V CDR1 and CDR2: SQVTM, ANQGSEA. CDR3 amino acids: CSVEDTPDIHGYTF. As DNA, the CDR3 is TGCAGCGTTGAAGACACCCCCGACATACATGGCTACACCTTC.

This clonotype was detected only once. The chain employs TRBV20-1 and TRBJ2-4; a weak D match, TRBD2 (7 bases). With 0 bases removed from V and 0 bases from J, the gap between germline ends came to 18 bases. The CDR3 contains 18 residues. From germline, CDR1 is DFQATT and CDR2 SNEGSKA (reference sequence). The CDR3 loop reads CSARERGGRGVAKNIQYF. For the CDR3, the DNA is TGCAGTGCTAGAGAACGGGGAGGGAGGGGGGTAGCCAAAAACATTCAGTACTTC.

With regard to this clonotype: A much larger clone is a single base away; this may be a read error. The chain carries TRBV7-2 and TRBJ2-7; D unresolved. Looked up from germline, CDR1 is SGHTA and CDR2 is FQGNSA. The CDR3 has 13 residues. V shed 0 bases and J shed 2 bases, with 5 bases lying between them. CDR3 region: CASSLAVTYEQYF. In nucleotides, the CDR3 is TGTGCCAGCAGCTTAGCGGTTACCTACGAGCAGTACTTC.

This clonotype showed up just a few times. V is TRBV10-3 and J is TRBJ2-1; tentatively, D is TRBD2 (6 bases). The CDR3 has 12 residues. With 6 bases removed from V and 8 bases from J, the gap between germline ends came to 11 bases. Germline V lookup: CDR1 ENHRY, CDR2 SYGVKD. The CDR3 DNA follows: TGTGCCATCAGGACGACTAGTCATGAGCAGTTCTTC. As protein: CAIRTTSHEQFF.

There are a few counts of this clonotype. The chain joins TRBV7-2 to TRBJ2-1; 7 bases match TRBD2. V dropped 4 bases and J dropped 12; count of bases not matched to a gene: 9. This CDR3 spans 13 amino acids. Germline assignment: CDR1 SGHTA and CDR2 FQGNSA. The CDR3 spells CASSSISGLGQFF. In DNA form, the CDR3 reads TGTGCCAGCAGCTCTATTTCCGGACTAGGGCAGTTCTTC. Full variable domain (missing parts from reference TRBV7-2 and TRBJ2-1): GAGVSQSPSNKVTEKGKDVELRCDPISGHTALYWYRQSLGQGLEFLIYFQGNSAPDKSGLPSDRFSAERTGGSVSTLTIQRTQQEDSAVYLCASSSISGLGQFFGPGTRLTVL.

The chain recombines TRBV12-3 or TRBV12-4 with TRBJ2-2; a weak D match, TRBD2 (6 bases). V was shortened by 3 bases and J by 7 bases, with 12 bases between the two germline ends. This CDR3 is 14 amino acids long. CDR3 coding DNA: TGTGCCAGCAGTTTTCTGGGGCGGGGCGGGGAGCTGTTTTTT. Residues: CASSFLGRGGELFF.

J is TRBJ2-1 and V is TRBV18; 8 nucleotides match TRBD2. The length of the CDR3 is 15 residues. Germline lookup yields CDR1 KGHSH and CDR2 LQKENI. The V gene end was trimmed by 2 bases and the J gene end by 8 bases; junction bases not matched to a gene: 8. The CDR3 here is CASSPVLAGFDEQFF. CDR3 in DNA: TGTGCCAGCTCACCAGTATTAGCGGGATTCGATGAGCAGTTCTTC.

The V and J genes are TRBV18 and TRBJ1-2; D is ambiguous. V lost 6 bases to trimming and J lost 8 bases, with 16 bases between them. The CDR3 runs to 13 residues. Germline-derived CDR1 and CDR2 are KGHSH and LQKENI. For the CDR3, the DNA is TGTGCCAGCTCGCATGGATCCAGAAGGGGCTACACCTTC. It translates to CASSHGSRRGYTF. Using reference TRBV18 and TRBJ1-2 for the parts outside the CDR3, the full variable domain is NAGVMQNPRHLVRRRGQEARLRCSPMKGHSHVYWYRQLPEEGLKFMVYLQKENIIDESGMPKERFSAEFPKEGPSILRIQQVVRGDSAAYFCASSHGSRRGYTFGSGTRLTVV.

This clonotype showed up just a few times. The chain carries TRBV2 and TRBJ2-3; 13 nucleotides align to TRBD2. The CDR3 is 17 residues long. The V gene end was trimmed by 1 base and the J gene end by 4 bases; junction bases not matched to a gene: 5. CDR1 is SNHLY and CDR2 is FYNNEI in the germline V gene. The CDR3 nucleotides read TGTGCCAGCAGTGAAGGGACTAGCGGGAGAAGGTCAGATACGCAGTATTTT. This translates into CASSEGTSGRRSDTQYF. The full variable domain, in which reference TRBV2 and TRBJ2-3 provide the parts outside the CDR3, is EPEVTQTPSHQVTQMGQEVILRCVPISNHLYFYWYRQILGQKVEFLVSFYNNEISEKSEIFDDQFSVERPDGSNFTLKIRSTKLEDSAMYFCASSEGTSGRRSDTQYFGPGTRLTVL.

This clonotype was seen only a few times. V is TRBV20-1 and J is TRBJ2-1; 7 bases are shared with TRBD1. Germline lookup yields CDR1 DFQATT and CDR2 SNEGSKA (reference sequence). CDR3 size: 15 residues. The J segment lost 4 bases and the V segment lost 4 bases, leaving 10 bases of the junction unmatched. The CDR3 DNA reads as TGCAGTGCTACACCCCAGGGGGTAGGATACAATGAGCAGTTCTTC. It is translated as CSATPQGVGYNEQFF.

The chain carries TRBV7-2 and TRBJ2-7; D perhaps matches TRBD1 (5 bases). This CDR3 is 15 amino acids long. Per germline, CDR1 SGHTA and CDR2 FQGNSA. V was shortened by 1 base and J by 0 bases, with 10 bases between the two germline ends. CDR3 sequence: CASSLVPDSSYEQYF. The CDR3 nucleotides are TGTGCCAGCAGCTTAGTACCCGACAGCTCCTACGAGCAGTACTTC. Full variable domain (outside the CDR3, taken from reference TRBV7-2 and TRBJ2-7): GAGVSQSPSNKVTEKGKDVELRCDPISGHTALYWYRQSLGQGLEFLIYFQGNSAPDKSGLPSDRFSAERTGGSVSTLTIQRTQQEDSAVYLCASSLVPDSSYEQYFGPGTRLTVT.

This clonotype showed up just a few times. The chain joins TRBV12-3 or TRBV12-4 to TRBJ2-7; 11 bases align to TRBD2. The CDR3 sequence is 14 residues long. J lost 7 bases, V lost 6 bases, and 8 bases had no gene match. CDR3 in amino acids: CASRFSGRAGEQYF. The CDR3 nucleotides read TGTGCCAGCAGATTTAGCGGGAGGGCCGGTGAGCAGTACTTC.

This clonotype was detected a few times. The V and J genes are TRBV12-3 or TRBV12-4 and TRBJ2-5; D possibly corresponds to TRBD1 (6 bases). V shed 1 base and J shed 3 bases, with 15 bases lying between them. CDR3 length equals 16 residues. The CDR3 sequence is CASSLEVGQQKETQYF. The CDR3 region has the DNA TGTGCCAGCAGTTTAGAAGTTGGACAGCAGAAAGAGACCCAGTACTTC.

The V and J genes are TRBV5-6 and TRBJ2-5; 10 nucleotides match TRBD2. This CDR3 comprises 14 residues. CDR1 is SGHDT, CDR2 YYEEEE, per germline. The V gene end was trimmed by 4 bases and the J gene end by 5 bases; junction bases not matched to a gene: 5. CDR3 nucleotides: TGTGCCAGCAGCCCAGCGGGAGGGTTGGAGACCCAGTACTTC. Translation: CASSPAGGLETQYF.